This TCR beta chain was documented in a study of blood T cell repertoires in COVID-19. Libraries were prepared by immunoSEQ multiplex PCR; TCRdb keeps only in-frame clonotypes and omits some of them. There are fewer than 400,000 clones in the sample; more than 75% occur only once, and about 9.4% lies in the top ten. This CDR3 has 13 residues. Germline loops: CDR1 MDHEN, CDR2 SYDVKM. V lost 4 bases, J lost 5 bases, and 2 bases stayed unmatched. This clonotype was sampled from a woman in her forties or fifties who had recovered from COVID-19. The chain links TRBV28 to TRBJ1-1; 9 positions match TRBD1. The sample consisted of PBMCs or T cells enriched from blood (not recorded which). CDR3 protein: CASSWTGETEAFF. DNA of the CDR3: TGTGCCAGCAGTTGGACAGGGGAAACTGAAGCTTTCTTT. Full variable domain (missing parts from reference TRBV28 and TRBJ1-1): DVKVTQSSRYLVKRTGEKVFLECVQDMDHENMFWYRQDPGLGLRLIYFSYDVKMKEKGDIPEGYSVSREKKERFSLILESASTNQTSMYLCASSWTGETEAFFGQGTRLTVV.